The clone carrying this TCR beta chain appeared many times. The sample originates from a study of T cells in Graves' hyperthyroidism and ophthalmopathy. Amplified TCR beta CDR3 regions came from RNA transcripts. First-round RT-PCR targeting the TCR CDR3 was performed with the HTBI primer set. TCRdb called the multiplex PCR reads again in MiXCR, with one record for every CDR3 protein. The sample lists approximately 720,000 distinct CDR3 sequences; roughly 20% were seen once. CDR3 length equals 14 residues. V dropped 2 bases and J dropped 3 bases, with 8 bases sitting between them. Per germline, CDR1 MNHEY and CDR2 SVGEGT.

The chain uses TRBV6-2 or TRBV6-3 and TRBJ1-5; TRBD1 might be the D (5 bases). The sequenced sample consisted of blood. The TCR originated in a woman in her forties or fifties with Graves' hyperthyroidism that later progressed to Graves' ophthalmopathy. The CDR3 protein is CASSYEGHNQPQHF. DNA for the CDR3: TGTGCCAGCAGTTACGAGGGGCACAATCAGCCCCAGCATTTT.